The 4 T cell receptor beta chains in this list originate from one sample, sequenced in a study of blood T cell repertoires in COVID-19. Measured with immunoSEQ multiplex PCR; TCRdb has only the in-frame clones, and not every one. The data show about 95,000 clones, about 90% seen once. What was sequenced was peripheral blood. These receptors all come from a man aged 50 to 60 with COVID-19, enrolled during active disease.

The chain is built from TRBV5-6 and TRBJ2-7, with D unclear. CDR1 is SGHDT and CDR2 is YYEEEE in the germline V gene. CDR3 length: 15 amino acids. V was shortened by 2 bases and J by 0 bases, with 12 bases between the two germline ends. The CDR3 sequence is CASSFLAAYSYEQYF. The CDR3, as DNA: TGTGCCAGCAGCTTTTTAGCAGCTTACTCCTACGAGCAGTACTTC.

The chain uses TRBV30 and TRBJ2-6, with D possibly TRBD2 on 6 matching bases. Trimming took 3 bases from V and 0 from J, leaving 12 bases between them. The CDR3 has 16 residues. Germline loops: CDR1 GTSNPN, CDR2 SVGIG (reference sequence). The CDR3 loop reads CAWSQGLVSGANVLTF. The DNA for the CDR3 is TGTGCCTGGAGCCAGGGACTTGTCTCTGGGGCCAACGTCCTGACTTTC.

The CDR3 region has the DNA TGTGCCAGCAGTAAAATCGGGACAGAAGAGACCCAGTACTTC. This gives the protein CASSKIGTEETQYF. The rearrangement uses TRBV5-4 and TRBJ2-5; 7 bases are shared with TRBD1. Germline CDR1 and CDR2: SGHNT and YYREEE (reference sequence). J lost 3 bases, V lost 5 bases, and 7 bases had no gene match. The CDR3 contains 14 residues.

This clone was counted a single time. The chain combines TRBV15 with TRBJ2-7, with 10 nucleotides matching TRBD2. The CDR3 length is 16 residues. From germline, CDR1 is LNHNV and CDR2 YYDKDF (reference sequence). The V and J ends lost 0 bases and 2 bases, in that order; junction bases with no gene match: 4. CDR3 residues: CATSRDLAGGAYEQYF. In DNA form, the CDR3 reads TGTGCCACCAGCAGAGATTTAGCGGGGGGTGCCTACGAGCAGTACTTC.